This T cell receptor beta chain was profiled in a study of cytomegalovirus exposure and HLA in healthy donors. Notes on this clone: Antigen: not known.

It was with 60 Vbeta and 13 Jbeta primers that the PCR ran. The data were produced by immunoSEQ multiplex PCR, yet TCRdb's version contains in-frame clones alone and is incomplete. This sample has about 190,000 clones, with almost 80% found just once. Nominally healthy donors provided the samples, though records likely missed some immune exposures. Study conclusions and caveats: Accurate HLA-A and HLA-B prediction from TCR beta sequences was reported for most subjects.

The TCR originated in a young woman in good health and CMV-seronegative. Sequenced: PBMCs.

In DNA, the CDR3 is TGTGCCAGCAGTTTGTTAGCGGGGGCCACGGGTGAAGGCTACACCTTC. It translates to CASSLLAGATGEGYTF. The chain couples TRBV27 to TRBJ1-2; D possibly corresponds to TRBD1 (6 bases). CDR1 is MNHEY and CDR2 is SMNVEV in the germline V gene (reference sequence). The CDR3 length is 16 residues. Deletions cut 3 bases from V and 8 bases from J, with 22 bases between.